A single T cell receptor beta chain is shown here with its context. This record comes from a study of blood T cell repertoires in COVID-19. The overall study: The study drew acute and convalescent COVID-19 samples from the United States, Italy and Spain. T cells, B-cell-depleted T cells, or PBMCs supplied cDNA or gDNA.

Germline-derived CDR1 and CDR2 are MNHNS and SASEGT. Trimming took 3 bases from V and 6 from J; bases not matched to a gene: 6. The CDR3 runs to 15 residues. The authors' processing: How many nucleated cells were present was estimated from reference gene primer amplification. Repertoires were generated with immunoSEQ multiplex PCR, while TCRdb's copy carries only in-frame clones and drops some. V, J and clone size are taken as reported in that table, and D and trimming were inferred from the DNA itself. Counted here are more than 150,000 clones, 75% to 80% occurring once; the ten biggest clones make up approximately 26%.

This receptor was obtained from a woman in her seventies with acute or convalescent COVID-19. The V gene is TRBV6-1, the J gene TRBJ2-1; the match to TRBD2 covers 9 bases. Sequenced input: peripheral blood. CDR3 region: CASSEWTAGGNEQFF. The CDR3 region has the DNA TGTGCCAGCAGTGAGTGGACAGCGGGGGGCAATGAGCAGTTCTTC.